This TCR beta chain was documented in a study of blood T cells in healthy people across ages. V lost 5 bases, J lost 2 bases, and 17 bases lay in between. Germline values: CDR1 SGHTA, CDR2 FQGNSA. The CDR3 extends over 16 amino acids. This clonotype was seen only a few times. Primers used in a second PCR of about 6 to 11 cycles were a sample-barcoded 5' primer and a J-beta primer mix. TCRdb re-called the 5' RACE reads with MiXCR, one entry per CDR3 protein. This sample has 2 million or so distinct CDR3 sequences, with just under 50% found just once. The clonotype comes from a woman between 40 and 55 years old in good health. The sequenced sample consisted of blood. This chain joins TRBV7-2 and TRBJ2-3, with D tentatively TRBD2 (5 bases). CDR3 nucleotide sequence: TGTGCCAGCAGCCGAAAATCGGGATCCGCCACAGATACGCAGTATTTT. Translated, it gives CASSRKSGSATDTQYF.